This T cell receptor (beta chain) was identified during a study of T cell repertoires in cytomegalovirus infection. Study context: Indicated by public TCR beta signatures were CMV infection and matching HLA type. Broader study findings: CMV carriers having the relevant HLA were flagged by cumulative public TCR beta family frequency. What dominated the ex vivo response were HLA-C-restricted CMV-specific TCR beta clonotypes.

TCRdb itself ran the reads through MiXCR, one entry per CDR3 protein. The sample lists a few hundred thousand distinct CDR3 sequences, around 9.5% seen once, with about 3.9% in the top ten. This clonotype was counted at least ten times. What it binds is unknown. The J segment lost 3 bases and the V segment lost 8 bases, leaving 14 bases of the junction unmatched. There are 17 residues in the CDR3. The germline V gene encodes CDR1 LNHDA and CDR2 SQIVND (reference sequence). Sample: PBMCs. The TCR originated in a human donor in good health (CMV status not recorded). Some clones in this sample may be carry-over from other donors' samples. V and J are TRBV19 and TRBJ2-3, with TRBD1 matching over 10 bases. CDR3 DNA: TGTGCCAGTGGGGCGCAGACAGGGGGCATAGGAACAGATACGCAGTATTTT. Protein sequence: CASGAQTGGIGTDTQYF. Together with reference TRBV19 and TRBJ2-3, the CDR3 gives the full variable domain: DGGITQSPKYLFRKEGQNVTLSCEQNLNHDAMYWYRQDPGQGLRLIYYSQIVNDFQKGDIAEGYSVSREKKESFPLTVTSAQKNPTAFYLCASGAQTGGIGTDTQYFGPGTRLTVL.